This T cell receptor (beta chain) is drawn from a study of monozygotic twins with inflammatory bowel disease. Regarding the study as a whole: People with IBD had fewer clonotypes in common with others than healthy twins did, especially with disease activity.

TCRdb re-called the 5' RACE reads; one entry per CDR3 protein, DNA not given. Recorded for this sample: approximately 420,000 distinct CDR3 sequences. Of note for this clonotype: As yet, its antigen is unknown.

Total RNA from whole blood was isolated with no T cell sorting. This clonotype was obtained from a human donor with ulcerative colitis or Crohn's disease, or a healthy co-twin of an affected twin (not recorded which). The sequencing sample was made of blood.

CDR3 protein: CASSDRTVTNEKLFF. The chain is built from TRBV6-1 and TRBJ1-4; the D call from TCRdb, TRBD1, cannot be confirmed without DNA. The germline gives CDR1 MNHNS, CDR2 SASEGT. The CDR3 loop spans 15 amino acids.